One sample yielded the 18 T cell receptor beta chains listed below, sequenced in a study of blood T cell repertoires in COVID-19. TCRdb's copy holds only in-frame clones and misses some; the assay was immunoSEQ multiplex PCR. This table holds about 90,000 clones, 81% found once. Sequenced: peripheral blood. All receptors come from a man of 80 years or more with active or convalescent COVID-19.

This clone has just one count. The V gene is TRBV19, the J gene TRBJ2-7, with 7 bases aligning to TRBD1. The ends lost 3 bases at V and 6 bases at J; junction bases unmatched: 23. The CDR3 sequence is 19 residues long. The germline gives CDR1 LNHDA, CDR2 SQIVND (reference sequence). Here the CDR3 DNA reads TGTGCCAGTAGTATCTCAGGGTTCCGACGGGACAGTGGACGAGGCGAGCAGTACTTC. This sequence encodes CASSISGFRRDSGRGEQYF.

The V call is TRBV19, the J call TRBJ1-5, with 7 bases aligning to TRBD1. V shed 5 bases and J 5 bases; nucleotides not matched to a gene: 6. The V gene's germline CDR1 is LNHDA and CDR2 SQIVND (reference sequence). The CDR3 covers 14 residues. The CDR3 loop is CASSSTGPDQPQHF. The CDR3, as DNA: TGTGCCAGTAGTTCGACAGGGCCTGATCAGCCCCAGCATTTT.

The V gene is TRBV21-1, the J gene TRBJ1-6; TRBD1, the table's D call, was not compared with the DNA. TRBV21-1 is labeled a pseudogene. The CDR3 spans 17 residues. CDR3 amino acids: CASSKRTGVRYNSPLHF. CDR3 sequence (DNA): TGTGCCAGCAGCAAACGGACAGGGGTTCGGTATAATTCACCCCTCCACTTT.

This clone was found a few times. CDR3 region: CASSLTSIPNYGYTF. The CDR3 DNA follows: TGTGCCAGCAGCTTGACGAGTATACCTAACTATGGCTACACCTTC. The V gene is TRBV5-5, the J gene TRBJ1-2; D not resolved. With 1 base removed from V and 0 bases from J, the gap between germline ends came to 10 bases. CDR1 SGHKS and CDR2 YYEKEE come from the germline V gene (reference sequence). This CDR3 is built from 15 residues.

This chain connects TRBV4-1 to TRBJ1-2, with 9 bases that match TRBD1. This CDR3 region has 13 residues. V lost 4 bases, J lost 8 bases, and 5 bases stayed unmatched. Germline assignment: CDR1 MGHRA and CDR2 YSYEKL. The CDR3 protein is CASSLNRGHGYTF. CDR3 DNA sequence: TGCGCCAGCAGCCTAAACAGGGGGCACGGCTACACCTTC.

The chain carries TRBV7-8 and TRBJ2-5; TRBD2 matches 15 bases. The CDR3 is made up of 18 amino acids. The ends lost 7 bases at V and 2 bases at J; junction bases unmatched: 11. CDR1 and CDR2 (germline): SGHVS, FQNEAQ. CDR3 in amino acids: CASITGTSGGTRQETQYF. DNA of the CDR3: TGTGCCAGCATCACCGGGACTAGCGGGGGGACTCGACAAGAGACCCAGTACTTC.

The chain is built from TRBV28 and TRBJ2-7, with 7 bases aligning to TRBD1. CDR1 and CDR2 (germline): MDHEN, SYDVKM. CDR3 size: 12 residues. The ends lost 9 bases at V and 3 bases at J; junction bases unmatched: 5. CDR3: CASTGQIYEQYF. The CDR3 bases are TGTGCCAGTACGGGACAGATCTACGAGCAGTACTTC.

The sample holds a few counts of this clone. The J gene is TRBJ1-2, the V gene TRBV18, with 7 bases lining up with TRBD1. Losses at the gene ends were 4 bases for V and 6 bases for J; bases not matched to a gene: 11. Germline CDR1 and CDR2: KGHSH and LQKENI. This CDR3 has 15 amino acids. The CDR3 sequence is CASSRSPDREDGYTF. The DNA for the CDR3 is TGTGCCAGCTCACGAAGCCCCGACAGGGAGGATGGCTACACCTTC.

V and J are TRBV4-1 and TRBJ2-3; 7 bases line up with TRBD1. CDR1 is MGHRA and CDR2 is YSYEKL in the germline V gene. J lost 4 bases, V lost 4 bases, and 8 bases had no gene match. This CDR3 region has 15 residues. The CDR3 DNA reads TGCGCCAGCAGCCCTTTTGTTCAGGGGGCAGATACGCAGTATTTT. This sequence encodes CASSPFVQGADTQYF.

The V gene is TRBV28, the J gene TRBJ2-1; 7 bases map to TRBD1. From germline, CDR1 is MDHEN and CDR2 SYDVKM. The CDR3 has 17 residues. Losses at the gene ends were 7 bases for V and 0 bases for J; bases not matched to a gene: 12. The CDR3: CASTPSGGFGSYNEQFF. CDR3 in DNA: TGTGCCAGCACCCCCTCAGGGGGTTTCGGCTCCTACAATGAGCAGTTCTTC. The variable domain in full, with the rest retrieved from reference TRBV28 and TRBJ2-1, is DVKVTQSSRYLVKRTGEKVFLECVQDMDHENMFWYRQDPGLGLRLIYFSYDVKMKEKGDIPEGYSVSREKKERFSLILESASTNQTSMYLCASTPSGGFGSYNEQFFGPGTRLTVL.

This clone has just a few counts. This rearrangement joins TRBV4-2 to TRBJ2-7, with 13 bases aligning to TRBD2. The V segment lost 3 bases and the J segment 2 bases; nucleotides outside the gene matches: 4. Germline CDR1 and CDR2: LGHNA and YNFKEQ. The CDR3 loop spans 16 amino acids. The CDR3 sequence is CASSQGTSGDPYEQYF. The CDR3 DNA follows: TGTGCCAGCAGCCAGGGGACTAGCGGGGACCCCTACGAGCAGTACTTC.

The chain employs TRBV7-2 and TRBJ2-7; TRBD2 aligns across 11 bases. This CDR3 has 19 residues. V dropped 1 base and J dropped 3; count of bases not matched to a gene: 14. Germline lookup yields CDR1 SGHTA and CDR2 FQGNSA. The CDR3 loop is CASSLVLLAGAPQLYEQYF. The CDR3 DNA is TGTGCCAGCAGCTTAGTCCTACTAGCGGGGGCGCCCCAACTCTACGAGCAGTACTTC.

This chain uses TRBV6-2 or TRBV6-3 with TRBJ2-2, with 10 bases fitting TRBD1. The CDR3 sequence is 15 residues long. Losses at the gene ends were 4 bases for V and 16 bases for J; bases not matched to a gene: 15. Germline V gives CDR1 MNHEY, CDR2 SVGEGT. This chain's CDR3 is CASSSWTGGAPDSFF. CDR3 in DNA: TGTGCCAGCAGTTCGTGGACAGGGGGAGCGCCCGACTCGTTTTTT.

The chain recombines TRBV12-3 or TRBV12-4 with TRBJ1-2; TRBD1 aligns across 9 bases. The CDR3 is made up of 12 amino acids. V trimming: 4 bases; J trimming: 8 bases; junction bases outside the gene matches: 2. The CDR3 bases are TGTGCCAGCAGTTGGGACAGGGAAGGCTACACCTTC. Amino acids: CASSWDREGYTF.

The genes are TRBV18 and TRBJ1-5, with 10 nucleotides matching TRBD1. The ends lost 5 bases at V and 5 bases at J; junction bases unmatched: 18. This CDR3 region has 19 residues. The V gene's germline CDR1 is KGHSH and CDR2 LQKENI. The CDR3: CASSATVSGGQGPHQPQHF. CDR3 in DNA: TGTGCCAGCTCAGCGACAGTAAGTGGGGGACAGGGGCCCCATCAGCCCCAGCATTTT.

This clone was detected only once. V gene TRBV7-2 combines with J gene TRBJ2-5, with a weak D call TRBD2 (6 bases). Germline-derived CDR1 and CDR2 are SGHTA and FQGNSA. V lost 1 base and J 2 bases, leaving 14 bases between the germline ends. This CDR3 spans 16 amino acids. The DNA of the CDR3 is TGTGCCAGCAGCTTAGACGGGGGTGTAGGGCAAGAGACCCAGTACTTC. It specifies CASSLDGGVGQETQYF.

The V and J genes are TRBV15 and TRBJ1-2, with D possibly being TRBD1 (6 bases). The germline V gene encodes CDR1 LNHNV and CDR2 YYDKDF (reference sequence). The length of the CDR3 is 13 residues. V shed 1 base and J shed 7 bases, with 10 bases lying between them. This CDR3 reads CATSRGQVFGYTF. For the CDR3, the DNA is TGTGCCACCAGCAGAGGACAGGTATTTGGCTACACCTTC.

The J gene is TRBJ1-2, the V gene TRBV6-5, with D perhaps matching TRBD1 (5 bases). This CDR3 region has 13 residues. Looked up from germline, CDR1 is MNHEY and CDR2 is SVGAGI. The V and J ends lost 3 bases and 4 bases respectively, with 9 bases between them. The DNA of the CDR3 is TGTGCCAGCAGTTATCAGGGAGGCTATGGCTACACCTTC. Translating it yields CASSYQGGYGYTF.